The 21 T cell receptor beta chains reported below all come from one sample, sequenced in a study of regulatory T cells in long-lasting Graves disease. Time point indicated: newly diagnosed GD, antithyroid drugs for less than 3 months. PBMC RNA was the source of the TCR library. Both iRepertoire HTBI primers and Arm-PCR of CDR3 regions were used to build the TCR beta libraries. A single record per CDR3 protein comes from TCRdb applying MiXCR to the multiplex PCR reads. The data hold hundreds of thousands of distinct CDR3 sequences, with 16% observed a single time. These data also formed part of another study, on T cells in Graves' hyperthyroidism and ophthalmopathy.

The sample here was peripheral blood mononuclear cells (PBMCs), taken at new diagnosis, from a patient treated with antithyroid drugs. The receptors originated from a middle-aged man with Graves disease.

This chain links TRBV4-1 with TRBJ2-2, with 8 bases fitting TRBD1. CDR3 length equals 16 residues. V shed 6 bases and J 2 bases; nucleotides not matched to a gene: 8. Per the germline V gene, CDR1 is MGHRA and CDR2 is YSYEKL. CDR3 region: CASSSPGQGNTGELFF. The CDR3 coding sequence is TGCGCCAGCAGTTCACCAGGACAGGGTAACACCGGGGAGCTGTTTTTT.

Points on this clonotype: This may arise from a read error, as a much more abundant clone is one base away. This sequence joins TRBV28 and TRBJ2-1; 8 bases align to TRBD1. With the DNA end fitting TRBJ2-4 better, the J assignment may be wrong. The CDR3 length is 16 residues. From germline, CDR1 is MDHEN and CDR2 SYDVKM. This CDR3 reads CASSRTGRIAKDIQYF. The CDR3 bases are TGTGCCAGCAGCCGGACAGGGAGAATTGCCAAAGACATTCAGTACTTC.

In DNA form, the CDR3 reads TGTGCCAGCAGTTTCCTCAGGGACCACGAGCAGTACTTC. It translates to CASSFLRDHEQYF. The chain has TRBV12-3 or TRBV12-4 and TRBJ2-7; D tentatively fits TRBD1 or TRBD2 (5 bases each). V shed 3 bases and J shed 5 bases, with 11 bases lying between them. The CDR3 consists of 13 residues.

This rearrangement joins TRBV6-5 to TRBJ2-5, with 7 positions matching TRBD1. The V segment lost 2 bases and the J segment 4 bases; nucleotides outside the gene matches: 10. This CDR3 spans 16 amino acids. The germline CDR1 and CDR2 sequences are MNHEY and SVGAGI. The CDR3 nucleotides are TGTGCCAGCAGTTACCGATCGACAGGGCGAGGAGAGACCCAGTACTTC. Translated: CASSYRSTGRGETQYF.

This clonotype has a count of ten or more. V is TRBV13 and J is TRBJ2-7; weak D call: TRBD1 (5 bases). The CDR3 length is 15 residues. V was cut by 0 bases and J by 0 bases, with 9 bases left in between. Germline V gives CDR1 PRHDT, CDR2 FYEKMQ (reference sequence). CDR3 in amino acids: CASSLGGPDSYEQYF. The CDR3 DNA reads as TGTGCCAGCAGCTTAGGGGGGCCCGACTCCTACGAGCAGTACTTC. The full variable domain, with the rest looked up from reference TRBV13 and TRBJ2-7, is AAGVIQSPRHLIKEKRETATLKCYPIPRHDTVYWYQQGPGQDPQFLISFYEKMQSDKGSIPDRFSAQQFSDYHSELNMSSLELGDSALYFCASSLGGPDSYEQYFGPGTRLTVT.

This clonotype was recorded many times. Written as DNA, the CDR3 is TGTGCCAGCAGTTTAGGACAGGGGGCGTCGTTCACCCAAAATGAAAAACTGTTTTTT. Translating it yields CASSLGQGASFTQNEKLFF. V gene TRBV28 combines with J gene TRBJ1-4; 11 bases match TRBD1. Germline loops: CDR1 MDHEN, CDR2 SYDVKM. The CDR3 is 19 residues long. Germline trimming cut 2 bases from V and 5 bases from J; bases unmatched to any gene: 13.

The V gene is TRBV10-2, the J gene TRBJ1-6, with D possibly being TRBD1 (5 bases). The CDR3 consists of 14 residues. With 8 bases removed from V and 7 bases from J, the gap between germline ends came to 15 bases. Germline V gives CDR1 WSHSY, CDR2 SAAADI. CDR3 sequence: CASGGTRVNSPLHF. CDR3 coding DNA: TGCGCCAGCGGAGGGACGAGGGTGAATTCACCCCTCCACTTT.

The chain employs TRBV4-1 and TRBJ1-6, with D possibly matching TRBD1 (5 bases). Germline V gene lookup returns CDR1 MGHRA and CDR2 YSYEKL. The V end was cut by 4 bases, the J end by 15 bases, with 19 bases between. The CDR3 runs to 14 residues. In nucleotides, the CDR3 is TGCGCCAGCAGCCTCCCCTCTGGGGGGGGGGTCCTCCACTTT. It codes for CASSLPSGGGVLHF.

V usage is TRBV30 and J usage is TRBJ1-1; D remains ambiguous. Germline-derived CDR1 and CDR2 are GTSNPN and SVGIG (reference sequence). Trimming pared 0 bases from V and 0 bases from J, leaving 17 bases between. This CDR3 has 17 amino acids. CDR3 region: CAWSVGLGRLVNTEAFF. CDR3 DNA: TGTGCCTGGAGTGTAGGCCTCGGTCGTCTGGTGAACACTGAAGCTTTCTTT.

This clonotype was observed many times. The gene calls are TRBV7-8 and TRBJ2-7; D is undetermined. The CDR3 is 17 amino acids. The germline V gene has CDR1 SGHVS and CDR2 FQNEAQ. With 1 base removed from V and 2 bases from J, the gap between germline ends came to 18 bases. The CDR3 DNA is TGTGCCAGCAGCTTAGTGACCGGGCCCTCAATCCCCTACGAGCAGTACTTC. Translating gives CASSLVTGPSIPYEQYF.

This clonotype was recorded at least ten times. This chain uses TRBV12-3 or TRBV12-4 with TRBJ2-5; possibly TRBD1 or TRBD2 for D (5 bases each). The CDR3 extends over 15 amino acids. The ends were cut back, 7 bases at V and 4 bases at J, with 19 bases in the middle. The CDR3, as DNA: TGTGCCAGCACCATGAGGTGGGGCGCGGGAGAGACCCAGTACTTC. Protein: CASTMRWGAGETQYF.

This clonotype was detected ten times or more. The rearrangement links TRBV12-3 or TRBV12-4 to TRBJ2-5, with D maybe TRBD1 (5 bases). The V and J ends lost 5 bases and 0 bases respectively, with 16 bases between them. CDR3 length equals 16 residues. Here the CDR3 reads CASSVGNRIYQETQYF. CDR3 nucleotides: TGTGCCAGCAGTGTTGGGAACAGGATTTACCAAGAGACCCAGTACTTC.

This clonotype occurred many times. This chain uses TRBV29-1 with TRBJ2-1; 7 nucleotides line up with TRBD2. The CDR3 totals 14 residues. J lost 6 bases, V lost 6 bases, and 11 bases had no gene match. Germline lookup yields CDR1 SQVTM and CDR2 ANQGSEA. CDR3 protein: CSVPRTREANEQFF. The CDR3 nucleotides read TGCAGCGTCCCCAGGACTCGGGAGGCCAATGAGCAGTTCTTC.

This clonotype was detected only a few times. This chain joins TRBV5-1 and TRBJ1-2; 10 nucleotides line up with TRBD1. The CDR3 consists of 14 residues. Germline V CDR1 and CDR2: SGHRS, YFSETQ. V dropped 10 bases and J dropped 5; count of bases not matched to a gene: 11. For the CDR3, the DNA is TGCGCCTGCGCTACTGGACAGGGGGAATATGGCTACACCTTC. Translated: CACATGQGEYGYTF.

This clonotype was observed many times. This rearrangement joins TRBV27 to TRBJ2-5; D is ambiguous. The CDR3 length is 15 residues. The V gene's germline CDR1 is MNHEY and CDR2 SMNVEV (reference sequence). V was pared by 3 bases and J by 5 bases, with 16 bases between. CDR3 in amino acids: CASSFGTASRETQYF. In nucleotides, the CDR3 is TGTGCCAGCAGTTTCGGAACAGCCTCCAGGGAGACCCAGTACTTC.

This clonotype showed up just a few times. The chain couples TRBV7-2 to TRBJ1-1; D may be TRBD1 (5 bases). Trimming removed 1 base from V and 4 bases from J, with 10 bases in between. Germline CDR1 and CDR2: SGHTA and FQGNSA. The CDR3 covers 14 residues. The CDR3 DNA is TGTGCCAGCAGCTTAGGGATCGGGGGCACTGAAGCTTTCTTT. It specifies CASSLGIGGTEAFF.

This clonotype was recorded many times. The V call is TRBV7-3, the J call TRBJ1-5, with TRBD1 matching 7 bases. Germline V gene sequence: CDR1 SGHTA, CDR2 FQGTGA. The CDR3 runs to 14 residues. V gave up 4 bases and J gave up 4 bases; unmatched junction bases: 4. Here the CDR3 DNA reads TGTGCCAGCAGCTCACTACAGGGGAATCAGCCCCAGCATTTT. It is translated as CASSSLQGNQPQHF.

The chain joins TRBV6-1 to TRBJ1-5, with 8 positions matching TRBD1. Per germline, CDR1 MNHNS and CDR2 SASEGT. This CDR3 has 14 residues. V gave up 6 bases and J gave up 7 bases; unmatched junction bases: 8. CDR3 nucleotide sequence: TGTGCCAGCAGCCATGGACAGGGTTTACAGCCCCAGCATTTT. Translation gives CASSHGQGLQPQHF.

This clonotype was counted only a few times. The chain recombines TRBV9 with TRBJ2-3; TRBD2 agrees at 7 bases. The V segment lost 6 bases and the J segment 5 bases; nucleotides outside the gene matches: 9. Germline V gene sequence: CDR1 SGDLS, CDR2 YYNGEE. This CDR3 has 14 amino acids. CDR3 region: CASTKGREGDTQYF. The DNA of the CDR3 is TGTGCCAGCACCAAAGGAAGGGAGGGAGATACGCAGTATTTT. Looking up the rest from reference TRBV9 and TRBJ2-3 gives the full variable domain: DSGVTQTPKHLITATGQRVTLRCSPRSGDLSVYWYQQSLDQGLQFLIQYYNGEERAKGNILERFSAQQFPDLHSELNLSSLELGDSALYFCASTKGREGDTQYFGPGTRLTVL.

At least ten counts were recorded for this clonotype. V usage is TRBV28 and J usage is TRBJ2-1, with 8 bases identical to TRBD2. This CDR3 has 15 residues. The V segment lost 3 bases and the J segment 0 bases; nucleotides outside the gene matches: 1. The V gene's germline CDR1 is MDHEN and CDR2 SYDVKM. CDR3 region: CASSFAGGSYNEQFF. In DNA form, the CDR3 reads TGTGCCAGCAGTTTTGCGGGGGGCTCCTACAATGAGCAGTTCTTC.

V usage is TRBV6-1 and J usage is TRBJ2-5; D might be TRBD1 (6 bases). CDR1 MNHNS and CDR2 SASEGT come from the germline V gene. The length of the CDR3 is 16 residues. V shed 6 bases and J shed 0 bases, with 17 bases lying between them. The CDR3 sequence is CASSMRTASYQETQYF. In DNA, the CDR3 is TGTGCCAGCAGCATGAGGACAGCCTCGTACCAAGAGACCCAGTACTTC.